This is a list of T cell receptor beta chains from one sample in a study of shared clonotypes between healthy human individuals. Profiled with immunoSEQ multiplex PCR; TCRdb holds only in-frame clones, not every one. The sample lists approximately 1,000,000 clones, roughly 74% occurring once. The sequenced sample was memory CD4+ T cells from PBMCs. The receptors come from a man between 18 and 29 years old in good health. Some clones in this sample may be carry-over from other donors' samples. Both conserved end residues are trimmed from each CDR3. The order of the fields is J gene, V gene, CDR3 protein.

TRBJ1-1,TRBV4-2,ASSQDRGRTEAF
TRBJ2-5,TRBV7-2,ASSLRPLAGGETQY
TRBJ1-1,TRBV19,ASTGRYTEAF
TRBJ2-5,TRBV2,ASSVLTGNWETQY
TRBJ2-2,TRBV5-1,ASSGQANTGELF
TRBJ2-5,TRBV27,ASGFWGRPQETQY
TRBJ2-2,TRBV11-1,ASSFYPSGRANGGELF
TRBJ1-2,TRBV5-1,ASKGLGTVLGGYT
TRBJ2-2,TRBV29-1,SATSGGNTGELF
TRBJ2-2,TRBV11-2,ASSPPSRRDTGELF
TRBJ2-2,TRBV6-5,ASSYWSGELF
TRBJ2-1,TRBV7-9,ASSLATSGYNEQF
TRBJ2-2,TRBV7-9,ASSLAPRGQGIPGELF
TRBJ2-1,TRBV4-3,ASSQVDSYNEQF
TRBJ1-4,TRBV4-2,ASSLGAATNEKLF
TRBJ2-5,TRBV28,ASSLVSGGQETQY
TRBJ1-5,TRBV2,ASTWDGRPQH
TRBJ1-2,TRBV4-1,ASSRSGMGNYGYT
TRBJ2-7,TRBV4-3,ASSQIGPPSSYEQY
TRBJ1-4,TRBV29-1,SGKSGANEKLF
TRBJ2-1,TRBV11-3,ASSSRGTTNNEQF
TRBJ2-5,TRBV5-1,ASSFTATQETQY
TRBJ2-1,TRBV7-8,ASSLEWQSYNEQF
TRBJ2-1,TRBV4-1,ASSPLGQGKVNEQF
TRBJ2-2,TRBV9,ASSARRESSTGELF
TRBJ2-5,TRBV7-9,ASSLGGAGETQY
TRBJ2-1,TRBV4-1,ASSRGTSVYNEQF
TRBJ2-7,TRBV6-5,ASSYGQGRYEQY
TRBJ1-2,TRBV4-3,ASSQEQAYGYT
TRBJ2-3,TRBV5-1,ASYSGSPPNTQY
TRBJ1-1,TRBV30,AWSVASEAF
TRBJ1-2,TRBV6-6,ASSETVSYGYT
TRBJ2-1,TRBV7-9,ASSRTGLFNNEQF
TRBJ1-4,TRBV10-3,AISPGQDYEKLF
TRBJ1-2,TRBV28,ASRLGQGPGYT
TRBJ2-3,TRBV4-1,ASSQPPGLAAGDTQY
TRBJ2-2,TRBV6-5,ASRQGSTGELF
TRBJ1-6,TRBV28,ASSLGQGIKPLH
TRBJ1-1,TRBV7-8,ASRPDSGLNTEAF
TRBJ1-3,TRBV9,ASSVEGGAGNTIY
TRBJ1-2,TRBV4-2,ASSQDWSGDYGYT
TRBJ2-2,TRBV19,ASRPSGVGNTGELF
TRBJ2-3,TRBV5-1,ASSIGTPTDTQY
TRBJ2-6,TRBV28,ASSLRTDWANVLT
TRBJ2-5,TRBV5-4,ASSKGGGTQY
TRBJ2-3,TRBV12-5,ASGSGQAGTDTQY
TRBJ1-2,TRBV10-3,AIGWDVGSYYGYT
TRBJ2-7,TRBV7-3,ASSLDSGTYEQY
TRBJ1-5,TRBV9,ASLTGGNQPQH
TRBJ2-3,TRBV4-2,ASSREADTQY
TRBJ2-1,TRBV2,ASIGGVSYNEQF